A selection of T cell receptor beta chains follows, all from one sample in a study of Graves' ophthalmopathy and Graves' hyperthyroidism. TCRdb re-called the multiplex PCR reads with MiXCR, one entry per CDR3 protein. The sample has over a million distinct CDR3 sequences; 36% are singletons. The sequencing sample was made of peripheral blood or thyroid tissue (not recorded which). These receptor sequences come from an adult man with Graves' hyperthyroidism. Each CDR3 is given with its conserved first and last residue. Fields, in order: V gene, J gene, D gene, clone size, CDR3 protein, CDR3 DNA. D genes are given only for firm matches. Only some rows state a clone size, as once, few, many or a class for expanded clones.

v_gene: TRBV29-1
j_gene: TRBJ2-6
d_gene: .
abundance: once
CDR3aa: CSVDSRVRAF
CDR3nt: TGCAGCGTTGACTCGAGGGTTCGAGCTTTC

v_gene: TRBV7-9
j_gene: TRBJ1-4
d_gene: TRBD1
abundance: few
CDR3aa: CASSRDSLREKLFF
CDR3nt: TGTGCCAGCAGCCGGGACAGTTTAAGAGAAAAACTGTTTTTT

v_gene: TRBV29-1
j_gene: TRBJ1-3
d_gene: TRBD1
abundance: .
CDR3aa: CSVVQGSSGSTIYF
CDR3nt: TGCAGCGTAGTACAGGGGAGCTCTGGAAGCACCATATATTTC

v_gene: TRBV10-3
j_gene: TRBJ2-7
d_gene: .
abundance: .
CDR3aa: CASSETRYSYEQYF
CDR3nt: TGTGCCAGCAGTGAAACGAGGTATTCCTACGAGCAGTACTTC

v_gene: TRBV13
j_gene: TRBJ1-2
d_gene: TRBD1
abundance: many
CDR3aa: CASSDDRGLGYTF
CDR3nt: TGTGCCAGCAGCGACGACAGGGGGCTTGGCTACACCTTC

v_gene: TRBV5-1
j_gene: TRBJ2-2
d_gene: .
abundance: few
CDR3aa: CASSFRRRWNTGELFF
CDR3nt: TGCGCCAGCAGCTTTCGTAGAAGATGGAACACCGGGGAGCTGTTTTTT

v_gene: TRBV15
j_gene: TRBJ2-7
d_gene: .
abundance: once
CDR3aa: CATSRGSGTTYEQYF
CDR3nt: TGTGCCACCAGCAGAGGCAGCGGCACAACCTACGAGCAGTACTTC

v_gene: TRBV7-9
j_gene: TRBJ2-5
d_gene: .
abundance: many
CDR3aa: CASSSGGEETQYF
CDR3nt: TGTGCCAGCAGCTCCGGAGGGGAGGAGACCCAGTACTTC

v_gene: TRBV2
j_gene: TRBJ2-5
d_gene: .
abundance: many
CDR3aa: CASRSSGTQYF
CDR3nt: TGTGCCAGCAGGAGTTCAGGGACCCAGTACTTC

v_gene: TRBV12-3/TRBV12-4
j_gene: TRBJ2-7
d_gene: TRBD2
abundance: many
CDR3aa: CASSWGSGSYYEQYF
CDR3nt: TGTGCCAGCAGTTGGGGTAGCGGGAGTTACTACGAGCAGTACTTC

v_gene: TRBV4-3
j_gene: TRBJ2-7
d_gene: .
abundance: .
CDR3aa: CASSQAIQERIIPYEQYF
CDR3nt: TGCGCCAGCAGCCAAGCCATCCAGGAACGAATTATCCCCTACGAGCAGTACTTC

v_gene: TRBV6-5
j_gene: TRBJ1-1
d_gene: .
abundance: many
CDR3aa: CASSFVGRAAEAFF
CDR3nt: TGTGCCAGCAGTTTCGTGGGCAGAGCCGCTGAAGCTTTCTTT

v_gene: TRBV9
j_gene: TRBJ1-2
d_gene: TRBD1
abundance: .
CDR3aa: CASSVDRGYGYTF
CDR3nt: TGTGCCAGCAGCGTAGACAGGGGGTATGGCTACACCTTC

v_gene: TRBV6-5
j_gene: TRBJ2-2
d_gene: .
abundance: .
CDR3aa: CASSYVAVGAGELFF
CDR3nt: TGTGCCAGCAGTTACGTTGCGGTTGGGGCCGGGGAGCTGTTTTTT

v_gene: TRBV15
j_gene: TRBJ1-3
d_gene: .
abundance: many
CDR3aa: CATSRDPGYTGNTIYF
CDR3nt: TGTGCCACCAGCAGAGATCCGGGCTACACTGGAAACACCATATATTTT

v_gene: TRBV25-1
j_gene: TRBJ1-1
d_gene: TRBD1
abundance: many
CDR3aa: CASSEFGQGRFTEAFF
CDR3nt: TGTGCCAGCAGTGAATTTGGACAGGGGAGGTTTACTGAAGCTTTCTTT

v_gene: TRBV7-9
j_gene: TRBJ2-7
d_gene: TRBD1
abundance: .
CDR3aa: CARSRDRDPNYEQYF
CDR3nt: TGTGCCCGCAGCAGAGACAGGGACCCCAACTACGAGCAGTACTTC

v_gene: TRBV10-3
j_gene: TRBJ2-7
d_gene: .
abundance: .
CDR3aa: CASSEIGTPYEQYF
CDR3nt: TGTGCCAGCAGTGAGATCGGGACTCCCTACGAGCAGTACTTC

v_gene: TRBV9
j_gene: TRBJ2-7
d_gene: TRBD2
abundance: once
CDR3aa: CASSVAGGNYEQYF
CDR3nt: TGTGCCAGCAGCGTAGCGGGGGGAAACTACGAGCAGTACTTC

v_gene: TRBV5-4
j_gene: TRBJ2-7
d_gene: .
abundance: few
CDR3aa: CASSFTVGGESYEQYF
CDR3nt: TGTGCCAGCAGCTTTACTGTCGGGGGTGAGTCCTACGAGCAGTACTTC

v_gene: TRBV7-3
j_gene: TRBJ2-5
d_gene: TRBD2
abundance: once
CDR3aa: CASSKSAGGLETQYF
CDR3nt: TGTGCCAGCAGCAAATCAGCGGGGGGCTTGGAGACCCAGTACTTC

v_gene: TRBV7-8
j_gene: TRBJ2-7
d_gene: TRBD2
abundance: many
CDR3aa: CASSSRGRSIYEQYF
CDR3nt: TGTGCCAGCAGCTCCCGCGGGAGGAGTATTTACGAGCAGTACTTC

v_gene: TRBV19
j_gene: TRBJ2-3
d_gene: TRBD1
abundance: .
CDR3aa: CASSITGAGTDTQYF
CDR3nt: TGTGCCAGTAGTATAACAGGGGCGGGCACAGATACGCAGTATTTT

v_gene: TRBV7-2
j_gene: TRBJ2-5
d_gene: .
abundance: many
CDR3aa: CASSNQETQYF
CDR3nt: TGTGCCAGCAGCAACCAAGAGACCCAGTACTTC

v_gene: TRBV6-2/TRBV6-3
j_gene: TRBJ1-5
d_gene: .
abundance: .
CDR3aa: CASSALRRQYSNQPQHF
CDR3nt: TGTGCCAGCAGTGCCTTGCGCCGCCAATATAGCAATCAGCCCCAGCATTTT

v_gene: TRBV6-4
j_gene: TRBJ1-5
d_gene: .
abundance: .
CDR3aa: CASSYANGVILTQHF
CDR3nt: TGTGCCAGCAGTTACGCCAACGGGGTGATATTAACCCAGCATTTT

v_gene: TRBV4-3
j_gene: TRBJ1-1
d_gene: .
abundance: .
CDR3aa: CASSQAVSGVYLAAEAFF
CDR3nt: TGCGCCAGCAGCCAAGCAGTGTCAGGGGTTTATCTTGCTGCTGAAGCTTTCTTT